Shown below are 20 T cell receptor beta chains from a single sample sequenced in a study of shared clonotypes between healthy human individuals. Repertoires were generated with immunoSEQ multiplex PCR, while TCRdb's copy carries only in-frame clones and drops some. Found here are around 2.5 million clones, 90% to 95% of them singletons; the top ten hold approximately 0.35%. Sequencing used naive CD4+ T cells from PBMCs. Noted subset: CD45RA+ positively selected. Receptors were obtained from a man younger than 35 in good health. Some clones in this sample may be carry-over from other donors' samples.

As regards this clone: Other DNA sequences from this sample encode an identical CDR3 as well. The chain is built from TRBV5-1 and TRBJ2-2; no definite D call. V was clipped by 0 bases and J by 5 bases, with 8 bases between them. The CDR3 consists of 14 residues. Germline CDR1 SGHRS, CDR2 YFSETQ. The CDR3 here is CASSLAGETGELFF. CDR3 coding DNA: TGCGCCAGCAGCTTGGCCGGAGAGACCGGGGAGCTGTTTTTT.

The J gene is TRBJ2-2, the V gene TRBV7-8, with D possibly TRBD2 on 6 matching bases. The V end was cut by 4 bases, the J end by 6 bases, with 15 bases between. Per germline, CDR1 SGHVS and CDR2 FQNEAQ. This CDR3 is built from 15 residues. The CDR3 nucleotides are TGTGCCAGCAGCTCGACTAGGGCCACCCCCGGGGAGCTGTTTTTT. Protein sequence: CASSSTRATPGELFF. The whole variable domain, filled in from reference TRBV7-8 and TRBJ2-2, reads GAGVSQSPRYKVAKRGQDVALRCDPISGHVSLFWYQQALGQGPEFLTYFQNEAQLDKSGLPSDRFFAERPEGSVSTLKIQRTQQEDSAVYLCASSSTRATPGELFFGEGSRLTVL.

The rearrangement links TRBV9 to TRBJ2-3; D may match TRBD1 or TRBD2 (5 bases each). CDR1 is SGDLS and CDR2 is YYNGEE in the germline V gene. V was pared by 4 bases and J by 5 bases, with 14 bases between. The CDR3 extends over 14 amino acids. The chain's CDR3 is CASSPPGGVDTQYF. The CDR3 coding sequence is TGTGCCAGCAGCCCCCCTGGGGGTGTAGATACGCAGTATTTT. The entire variable domain, with the rest obtained from reference TRBV9 and TRBJ2-3, is as follows: DSGVTQTPKHLITATGQRVTLRCSPRSGDLSVYWYQQSLDQGLQFLIQYYNGEERAKGNILERFSAQQFPDLHSELNLSSLELGDSALYFCASSPPGGVDTQYFGPGTRLTVL.

The genes are TRBV11-2 and TRBJ2-3; tentative D call: TRBD1 (6 bases). The CDR3 has 15 residues. Germline loops: CDR1 SGHAT, CDR2 FQNNGV. V lost 5 bases and J lost 1, with 13 bases in between. CDR3 nucleotide sequence: TGTGCCAGCAGCAAAAAATGGACAGGCACAGATACGCAGTATTTT. Its translation: CASSKKWTGTDTQYF.

A note on this clone: This sample includes further DNA sequences coding for the same CDR3. The rearrangement links TRBV5-4 to TRBJ1-3, with 7 bases lining up with TRBD1. Trimming took 0 bases from V and 2 from J; bases not matched to a gene: 2. The CDR3 is 15 residues long. Germline CDR1 is SGHNT and CDR2 is YYREEE (reference sequence). The CDR3 DNA sequence: TGTGCCAGCAGCTTGGGGCAGGGGGCTGGAAACACCATATATTTT. Translating gives CASSLGQGAGNTIYF.

The V gene is TRBV6-6, the J gene TRBJ1-4, with D possibly TRBD1 on 6 matching bases. V was shortened by 0 bases and J by 5 bases, with 10 bases between the two germline ends. The germline V gene encodes CDR1 MNHNY and CDR2 SVGAGI (reference sequence). The CDR3 has 15 residues. CDR3 sequence (DNA): TGTGCCAGCAGTTACTCGAGGGACATCAATGAAAAACTGTTTTTT. Its translation is CASSYSRDINEKLFF.

V and J are TRBV5-6 and TRBJ1-1, with D possibly matching TRBD1 (5 bases). The CDR3 runs to 16 residues. With 4 bases removed from V and 8 bases from J, the gap between germline ends came to 24 bases. Looked up from germline, CDR1 is SGHDT and CDR2 is YYEEEE. CDR3 nucleotides: TGTGCCAGCAGCCTTACGCCCCGGGACCCATCTAGGGAAGCTTTCTTT. Amino acid sequence: CASSLTPRDPSREAFF.

The chain combines TRBV6-6 with TRBJ2-1, with 12 bases matching TRBD2. V gave up 5 bases and J gave up 7 bases; unmatched junction bases: 3. CDR3 length: 14 amino acids. The V gene's germline CDR1 is MNHNY and CDR2 SVGAGI (reference sequence). As DNA, the CDR3 is TGTGCCAGCAGTCCGACTAGCGGGAGTAATGAGCAGTTCTTC. Translation: CASSPTSGSNEQFF.

The chain is built from TRBV5-4 and TRBJ2-5, with D perhaps matching TRBD2 (6 bases). The germline gives CDR1 SGHNT, CDR2 YYREEE (reference sequence). The CDR3 loop spans 15 amino acids. The V end was cut by 4 bases, the J end by 2 bases, with 15 bases between. The CDR3 coding sequence is TGTGCCAGCAGCCCCAAGGGCCGGGGGCAAGAGACCCAGTACTTC. Protein product: CASSPKGRGQETQYF.

The rearrangement joins TRBV7-2 to TRBJ1-5; D is unclear. The V end lost 5 bases, the J end lost 7 bases, and 12 bases lay between the germline ends. In germline, CDR1 is SGHTA, CDR2 FQGNSA. This CDR3 contains 13 residues. The CDR3 DNA is TGTGCCAGCAGCCCCAGGTTCGGGCAGCCCCAGCATTTT. It codes for CASSPRFGQPQHF.

V usage is TRBV7-2 and J usage is TRBJ1-1, with D unclear. V dropped 3 bases and J dropped 8 bases, with 16 bases sitting between them. The germline gives CDR1 SGHTA, CDR2 FQGNSA. The CDR3 sequence is 14 residues long. The DNA of the CDR3 is TGTGCCAGCAGCTTGTTTTCCGGGGAAGGGGAAGCTTTCTTT. It is translated as CASSLFSGEGEAFF.

This clone was seen once. V and J are TRBV29-1 and TRBJ2-2, with D possibly TRBD1 on 6 matching bases. The CDR3 has 14 amino acids. Trimming shortened V by 4 bases and J by 7 bases, and 16 bases separated the two germline ends. Germline V gives CDR1 SQVTM, CDR2 ANQGSEA. Here the CDR3 DNA reads TGCAGCGTTGCTTACAGGGCCAGGGGCGGGGAGCTGTTTTTT. Translating gives CSVAYRARGGELFF.

This clone was seen a few times. This chain connects TRBV7-3 to TRBJ1-1; D is unclear. V was pared by 2 bases and J by 0 bases, with 7 bases between. Germline CDR1 SGHTA, CDR2 FQGTGA. The CDR3 totals 14 residues. The CDR3 protein is CASSLLPLNTEAFF. DNA of the CDR3: TGTGCCAGCAGCTTATTGCCGTTGAACACTGAAGCTTTCTTT.

The chain employs TRBV4-1 and TRBJ2-4; no reliable D call. Per germline, CDR1 MGHRA and CDR2 YSYEKL. The CDR3 contains 15 residues. V dropped 1 base and J dropped 3 bases, with 10 bases sitting between them. This CDR3 reads CASSQVEFDKNIQYF. CDR3 nucleotide sequence: TGCGCCAGCAGCCAAGTGGAGTTTGACAAAAACATTCAGTACTTC.

The V gene is TRBV7-2, the J gene TRBJ2-7; D is ambiguous. Germline V gene lookup returns CDR1 SGHTA and CDR2 FQGNSA. This CDR3 is built from 16 residues. Trimming left V 1 base short and J 2 bases short, with 15 bases between. CDR3 in DNA: TGTGCCAGCAGCTTAGGATCGGGCGGTGGGACCTACGAGCAGTACTTC. Translating it yields CASSLGSGGGTYEQYF.

Here the CDR3 DNA reads TGTGCCAGCTCACCACCTTCAGTTCCAGAGACCCAGTACTTC. Protein: CASSPPSVPETQYF. The chain recombines TRBV18 with TRBJ2-5; no clear D. The germline V gene has CDR1 KGHSH and CDR2 LQKENI. V lost 0 bases and J 4 bases, leaving 9 bases between the germline ends. CDR3 length: 14 residues.

Written as DNA, the CDR3 is TGTGCCAGCAGCCAGGGCCTAGAGACCCAGTACTTC. Translation gives CASSQGLETQYF. The rearrangement links TRBV9 to TRBJ2-5, with D possibly TRBD1 on 5 matching bases. Germline-derived CDR1 and CDR2 are SGDLS and YYNGEE. With 4 bases removed from V and 4 bases from J, the gap between germline ends came to 8 bases. The CDR3 sequence is 12 residues long.

This chain links TRBV2 with TRBJ2-7, with D unresolved. This CDR3 contains 11 residues. Germline V gene data show CDR1 as SNHLY and CDR2 as FYNNEI. The germline V and J ends were trimmed by 5 bases and 3 bases, with 5 bases remaining between them. This chain's CDR3 is CASSPVYEQYF. The CDR3 DNA reads as TGTGCCAGCAGTCCAGTCTACGAGCAGTACTTC.

This chain links TRBV2 with TRBJ2-2; D gene unclear. This CDR3 is 18 amino acids long. Trimming shortened V by 4 bases and J by 0 bases, and 18 bases separated the two germline ends. Germline loops: CDR1 SNHLY, CDR2 FYNNEI. The DNA for the CDR3 is TGTGCCAGCAGTGGATTGTGGCTCCCCGGCACGAACACCGGGGAGCTGTTTTTT. It translates to CASSGLWLPGTNTGELFF.

The CDR3 DNA reads as TGCGCCAGCAGCTTGAATCAAGCGGGATTAGTCACAGATACGCAGTATTTT. Amino acids: CASSLNQAGLVTDTQYF. The V and J genes are TRBV5-1 and TRBJ2-3; TRBD2 matches at 7 bases. Germline CDR1 reads SGHRS; CDR2 reads YFSETQ. The CDR3 consists of 17 residues. The trim removed 1 base at V and 2 bases at J, leaving 10 bases unmatched.